The rows below give T cell receptor beta chains drawn from one sample of a study of Ad26.COV2.S vaccination and SARS-CoV-2 variants. Assay: immunoSEQ multiplex PCR; the TCRdb copy retains only in-frame clones and omits some. The sample lists some 390,000 clones, about 88% occurring once. The specimen comprised peripheral blood, sampled in a trial of Ad26.COV2.S vaccine versus placebo. These receptors all stem from a person between 18 and 65 years old who received the Ad26.COV2.S COVID-19 vaccine or a placebo. CDR3s include the opening cysteine and the closing phenylalanine or tryptophan. Each record gives: clone size, J gene, V gene, CDR3 protein. Clone size is shown for a subset of rows, as once, few, many or a class of expanded clone.

>.|TRBJ1-1|TRBV5-1
CASSLASMNTEAFF
>.|TRBJ1-6|TRBV2
CASSQGQGDLPLHF
>.|TRBJ2-2|TRBV3-1/TRBV3-2
CASSQVGQGGTGELFF
>.|TRBJ1-5|TRBV19
CATDSLNQPQHF
>.|TRBJ2-7|TRBV2
CASSDGQSLYYEQYF
>.|TRBJ1-6|TRBV7-9
CASSSGPRVRNSPLHF
>.|TRBJ2-2|TRBV5-1
CASSPTVGGNTGELFF
>.|TRBJ1-3|TRBV11-2
CASSLDPAVSLGNTIYF
>.|TRBJ1-1|TRBV10-2
CASSESQGMRDTEAFF
>.|TRBJ2-3|TRBV29-1
CSVGVGGDADTQYF
>.|TRBJ1-1|TRBV29-1
CSVLGTEAFF
>.|TRBJ1-2|TRBV19
CASSKENIYGYTF
>.|TRBJ2-5|TRBV4-1
CASSQEWRGAQETQYF
>.|TRBJ1-6|TRBV3-1/TRBV3-2
CASSLSRGPYNSPLHF
>.|TRBJ1-1|TRBV7-9
CASSFQENTEAFF
>.|TRBJ2-4|TRBV6-6
CASSYPSGTTKNIQYF
>.|TRBJ1-1|TRBV4-1
CASSGGTEAFF
>few|TRBJ2-1|TRBV2
CASSASSDSYNEQFF
>.|TRBJ1-6|TRBV12-3/TRBV12-4
CASSLGSRLLHF
>.|TRBJ1-1|TRBV15
CATSRDVGLAFF
>.|TRBJ1-2|TRBV5-5
CASSLGDRVSYGYTF
>.|TRBJ1-1|TRBV2
CASSEERGPDTEAFF
>few|TRBJ2-1|TRBV2
CASSRTSGGNEQFF
>.|TRBJ1-1|TRBV5-4
CASSLKGGNTEAFF
>.|TRBJ2-2|TRBV5-6
CASSLGLAGSTGELFF
>.|TRBJ2-1|TRBV24-1
CATSKVGYNEQFF
>once|TRBJ1-2|TRBV6-2/TRBV6-3
CASSYRTRGRDYGYTF
>few|TRBJ1-1|TRBV9
CASSVGGTEAFF
>.|TRBJ2-5|TRBV5-1
CASSLGTGGAKTQYF
>few|TRBJ2-2|TRBV10-1
CAWGARTNTGELFF
>.|TRBJ1-1|TRBV6-5
CASSYSMGVGNTEAFF
>.|TRBJ1-1|TRBV7-9
CASSVVSLLGENTEAFF
>.|TRBJ1-2|TRBV30
CAWRSRVGYTF
>.|TRBJ1-5|TRBV13
CASSLGGVAGQPQHF
>.|TRBJ1-1|TRBV10-2
CASSEPGSPNTEAFF
>.|TRBJ2-1|TRBV7-2
CASSLRAGTNEQFF
>once|TRBJ2-2|TRBV6-6
CASRGGQGFDTGELFF
>.|TRBJ2-3|TRBV10-3
CAIGEDRTDTQYF
>.|TRBJ2-7|TRBV7-9
CASSLASSTEQYF
>once|TRBJ1-2|TRBV10-3
CAISVLGDNYGYTF
>.|TRBJ2-5|TRBV5-1
CASSSTGAPQETQYF
>few|TRBJ2-7|TRBV5-5
CASSLPLTGSYEQYF
>.|TRBJ1-1|TRBV4-3
CASSQDVGGTGVNTEAFF
>.|TRBJ1-4|TRBV11-2
CASSRVLEEKLFF
>.|TRBJ1-4|TRBV6-1
CASSDTPTGTGFF
>.|TRBJ1-1|TRBV30
CAWSVDPRNTEAFF
>once|TRBJ2-7|TRBV29-1
CSVRQGSNEQYF
>.|TRBJ2-1|TRBV5-1
CASSHGESSYNEQFF
>once|TRBJ1-1|TRBV18
CASSQEGAAFF
>.|TRBJ1-2|TRBV7-2
CASSLGQTNYGYTF
>.|TRBJ1-5|TRBV7-9
CASSLGGSQPQHF
>.|TRBJ2-1|TRBV3-1/TRBV3-2
CASSLIAGANRQFF
>.|TRBJ2-2|TRBV6-2/TRBV6-3
CASSYVRTGRPGGANTGELFF
>.|TRBJ1-6|TRBV5-1
CASSPVIGEGETLHF
>.|TRBJ2-3|TRBV6-5
CASRGQLASTDTQYF